One TCR beta chain is described in this entry. Which antigen it targets is not known. No per-base quality is available; no much larger clone lies one base away. From approximately 10,000 to 100,000 sorted cells per subset, genomic DNA was extracted using the DNeasy Blood and Tissue Kit. TCRbeta V-J or V-D-J regions were sequenced and mapped by the immunoSEQ service, with coverage above 10x per sample. The authors' analysis ran thus. Only productive rearrangements exported from the immunoSEQ Analyzer platform were analyzed, with clonality assessed on the 500 most abundant clones. To quantify how much repertoires overlapped between populations, both the Morisita-Horn similarity index and the Jaccard index were used. Morisita-Horn similarity between CD8 T-cell subset TCR repertoires was measured in 6 or 7 cancer patients. Held by TCRdb, this immuneACCESS table contains in-frame sequences only and omits some clones. Under half of the omission traces to an unresolved V gene where checked; the cause of the rest is unknown. Clone size and the V and J calls come from that table; the DNA yielded D and trimming. This sample lists approximately 2,500 clones; approximately 72% were detected once. Jointly, the top ten make up approximately 12% of the sample.

The data stem from a study of CD39 and CD103 CD8 tumor-infiltrating T cells (dated by TCRdb to 2016 to 2019). In terms of the full investigation: Repertoire comparisons were shown for an HPV-positive HNSCC, an HPV-negative HNSCC, an ovarian cancer and a melanoma patient. Repertoires of CD8 TIL subsets defined by CD103 and CD39 were compared with peripheral memory CD8 T cells by TCRbeta CDR3 deep sequencing. General findings and caveats noted by the study authors: DP TIL clonotypes were rarely detected in blood or uninvolved lymph node, whereas DN TIL clonotypes were found to largely overlap with peripheral memory CD8 repertoires. DP CD8 TILs appeared more oligoclonal than DN and SP CD8 TILs and blood memory CD8 T cells, with top 30 clonotypes covering roughly 50-90%.

Patients were not receiving therapy at sample collection, though earlier treatments ranged from chemotherapy, radiotherapy, surgery and immunotherapy to none. After thawing, cells went through T lymphocyte enrichment using a negative-selection kit, with EpCAM beads added for tumor-infiltrating lymphocytes. For the CD8 TIL subsets, CD3+CD4-CD8+CD45RA- cells were FACS-sorted and divided into DN, SP and DP based on their expression of CD39 and CD103. Tumor specimens were minced, digested for 1 h with hyaluronidase, collagenase and DNase, filtered, enriched by Ficoll and cryopreserved. Populations were sorted to 98% to 99% purity on a FACSAria II, and cell pellets were frozen for TCR sequencing without culture. Measured from the cysteine to the phenylalanine, the CDR3 is 17 residues long. Solely the CDR3 DNA is kept, with 51 bases framed from the first base. According to the germline V gene, CDR1 reads SGHVS and CDR2 reads FNYEAQ. Trimming removed 5 bases from V and 5 bases from J; the gene matches leave 14 bases unexplained.

The rearranged segments are TRBV7-6 and TRBJ1-2, with 10 bases matching TRBD1. The clonotype originates from a human donor with head and neck squamous cell carcinoma. Input material: CD39- CD103- CD8+ T cells sorted from the tumor. Explained via the paper, the cell subset or site label denotes: CD103-CD39- double-negative CD45RA- CD8 T cells. The DNA reads as follows: TGTGCCAGCAGCGCGAGGGGGACAGGGGCTTCTAGATATGGCTACACCTTC. Translated, it gives CASSARGTGASRYGYTF.